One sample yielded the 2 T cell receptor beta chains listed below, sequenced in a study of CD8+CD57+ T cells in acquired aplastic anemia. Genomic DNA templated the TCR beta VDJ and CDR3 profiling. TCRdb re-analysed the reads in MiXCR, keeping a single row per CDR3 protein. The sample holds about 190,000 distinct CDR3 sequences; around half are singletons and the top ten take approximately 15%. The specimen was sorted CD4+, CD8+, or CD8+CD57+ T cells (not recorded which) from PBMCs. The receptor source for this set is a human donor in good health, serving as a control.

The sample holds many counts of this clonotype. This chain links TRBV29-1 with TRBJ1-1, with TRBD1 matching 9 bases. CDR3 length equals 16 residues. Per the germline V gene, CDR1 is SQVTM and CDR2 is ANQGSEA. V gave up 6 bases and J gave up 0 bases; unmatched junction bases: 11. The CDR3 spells CSVERLRTGVNTEAFF. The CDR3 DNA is TGCAGCGTAGAAAGATTAAGGACAGGGGTGAACACTGAAGCTTTCTTT.

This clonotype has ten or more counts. The CDR3 loop reads CASSPERTGVYNSPLHF. The CDR3 DNA follows: TGTGCCAGCAGCCCAGAGCGGACAGGGGTCTATAATTCACCCCTCCACTTT. The chain couples TRBV3-1 to TRBJ1-6, with 9 bases aligning to TRBD1. The CDR3 spans 17 residues. V lost 4 bases, J lost 3 bases, and 7 bases stayed unmatched. Germline V gene data show CDR1 as LGHDT and CDR2 as YNNKEL (reference sequence).